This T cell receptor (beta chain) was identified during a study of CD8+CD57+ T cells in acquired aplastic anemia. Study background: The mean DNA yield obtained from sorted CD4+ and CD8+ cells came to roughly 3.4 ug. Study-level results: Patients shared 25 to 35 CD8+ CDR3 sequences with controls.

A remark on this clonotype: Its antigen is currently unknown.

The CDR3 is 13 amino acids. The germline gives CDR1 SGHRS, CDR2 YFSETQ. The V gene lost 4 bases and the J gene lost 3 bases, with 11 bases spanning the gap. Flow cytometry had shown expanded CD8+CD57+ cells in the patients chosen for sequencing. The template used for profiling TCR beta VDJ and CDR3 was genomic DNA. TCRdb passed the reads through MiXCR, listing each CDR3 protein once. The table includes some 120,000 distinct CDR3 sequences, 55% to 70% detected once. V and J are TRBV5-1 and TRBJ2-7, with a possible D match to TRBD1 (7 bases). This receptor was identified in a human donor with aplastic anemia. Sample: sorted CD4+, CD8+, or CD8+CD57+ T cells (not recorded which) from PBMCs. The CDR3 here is CASSGGTDYEQYF. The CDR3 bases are TGCGCCAGCAGCGGAGGGACAGACTACGAGCAGTACTTC.